A selection of T cell receptor beta chains follows, all from one sample in a study of blood T cell repertoires in COVID-19. Profiling relied on immunoSEQ multiplex PCR, and the TCRdb table lists in-frame clones only, not all of them. The sample holds around 100,000 clones, over 80% seen once. The sequenced material came from peripheral blood. Source of these receptors: a middle-aged man with active or convalescent COVID-19. Each CDR3 is given with its conserved first and last residue. Fields, in order: clone size, D gene, J gene, V gene, CDR3 protein. The D gene is left open where the match is weak. Rows may omit the clone size; those that give it use once, few, many or a size class.

clone_size: once; d_call: TRBD2; j_call: TRBJ2-1; v_call: TRBV6-5; cdr3_aa: CASSYGRAVNEQFF
clone_size: few; d_call: TRBD2; j_call: TRBJ2-3; v_call: TRBV11-3; cdr3_aa: CASSLDLLAGSVDTQYF
clone_size: NA; d_call: NA; j_call: TRBJ1-6; v_call: TRBV2; cdr3_aa: CANRADYNSPLHF
clone_size: NA; d_call: NA; j_call: TRBJ2-5; v_call: TRBV7-2; cdr3_aa: CASSPPLAQGSAQETQYF
clone_size: NA; d_call: TRBD1; j_call: TRBJ2-7; v_call: TRBV24-1; cdr3_aa: CATSDPGQARSSYEQYF
clone_size: NA; d_call: NA; j_call: TRBJ1-5; v_call: TRBV19; cdr3_aa: CASSGFSNQPQHF
clone_size: NA; d_call: NA; j_call: TRBJ2-5; v_call: TRBV7-2; cdr3_aa: CASSLFRVETQYF
clone_size: once; d_call: NA; j_call: TRBJ1-5; v_call: TRBV12-3/TRBV12-4; cdr3_aa: CASSREDQPQHF
clone_size: few; d_call: TRBD2; j_call: TRBJ2-7; v_call: TRBV7-9; cdr3_aa: CASSRPWGAGAYEQYF
clone_size: NA; d_call: NA; j_call: TRBJ2-4; v_call: TRBV24-1; cdr3_aa: CATSDWAGTRQYF
clone_size: NA; d_call: NA; j_call: TRBJ1-6; v_call: TRBV7-6; cdr3_aa: CASSLALGQNSPLHF
clone_size: NA; d_call: NA; j_call: TRBJ1-2; v_call: TRBV7-9; cdr3_aa: CASSTHTSSNYGYTF
clone_size: NA; d_call: TRBD1; j_call: TRBJ1-4; v_call: TRBV3-1/TRBV3-2; cdr3_aa: CASSFDRVDEKLFF
clone_size: once; d_call: NA; j_call: TRBJ2-2; v_call: TRBV5-1; cdr3_aa: CASSLEAQGSGASTGELFF
clone_size: once; d_call: TRBD1; j_call: TRBJ2-3; v_call: TRBV5-8; cdr3_aa: CASSFGQGAALFATDTQYF
clone_size: NA; d_call: TRBD2; j_call: TRBJ2-5; v_call: TRBV5-1; cdr3_aa: CASSSTGTSQETQYF
clone_size: few; d_call: NA; j_call: TRBJ1-1; v_call: TRBV5-4; cdr3_aa: CASSPNAGTGGTEAFF
clone_size: NA; d_call: NA; j_call: TRBJ2-7; v_call: TRBV19; cdr3_aa: CASSIVRTATSYEQYF